These 20 T cell receptor beta chains came from one sample sequenced in a study of CD8+ T cells in alopecia areata (dated by TCRdb to between 2018 and 2020). The library was obtained by the immunoSEQ multiplex PCR assay. RNA was extracted from all samples and reverse transcribed into cDNA, which served as template for TCR sequencing. The clones in this table, taken by TCRdb from immuneACCESS, are in-frame only. Not every clone is retained; where verified, under half of the shortfall comes from an unresolved V gene, and the cause of the rest is unknown. Across this sample there are 190,000 or so clones, with over 45% seen only once. Approximately 5.1% of the sample belongs to the ten largest clones. The sample's time point label, in plain terms: roughly 26 weeks on oral tofacitinib. The treatment or condition label corresponds to: oral pan-JAK inhibitor, 5-10 mg twice daily. Material: CD4+ T cells sorted from blood, obtained at week 24, from a patient treated with tofacitinib. The receptors stem from a human donor with alopecia areata.

The chain has TRBV7-2 and TRBJ2-1, with D perhaps assigned TRBD1 or TRBD2 (5 bases each). The V gene lost 5 bases and the J gene lost 14 bases, with 7 bases spanning the gap. From germline, CDR1 is SGHTA and CDR2 FQGNSA. The CDR3 extends over 9 amino acids. The CDR3 region is CASSLGEFF. The CDR3 coding sequence is TGTGCCAGCAGCCTGGGGGAGTTCTTC.

This clone was seen more than once but under ten times. The V and J genes are TRBV29-1 and TRBJ2-5; D gene ambiguous. The CDR3 contains 11 residues. The germline CDR1 and CDR2 sequences are SQVTM and ANQGSEA. V gave up 4 bases and J gave up 1 base, with 4 bases separating them. Written as DNA, the CDR3 is TGCAGCGTTGCGGGCCAAGAGACCCAGTACTTC. Translated: CSVAGQETQYF.

The V gene is TRBV28, the J gene TRBJ2-2, with D possibly matching TRBD2 (5 bases). CDR3 size: 12 residues. In germline, CDR1 is MDHEN, CDR2 SYDVKM. V shed 8 bases and J shed 15 bases, with 19 bases lying between them. The CDR3 loop reads CASGGGPVVMFF. In DNA, the CDR3 is TGTGCCAGCGGAGGCGGACCGGTGGTGATGTTTTTT.

This rearrangement joins TRBV30 to TRBJ2-5; D may correspond to TRBD1 or TRBD2 (5 bases each). Trimming shortened V by 3 bases and J by 0 bases, and 17 bases separated the two germline ends. CDR1 and CDR2 (germline): GTSNPN, SVGIG (reference sequence). CDR3 size: 16 residues. CDR3: CAWSPGALGYQETQYF. The CDR3 DNA is TGTGCCTGGAGCCCCGGGGCCTTGGGGTACCAAGAGACCCAGTACTTC.

The V gene is TRBV25-1, the J gene TRBJ1-1; weak D call: TRBD1 (5 bases). V lost 2 bases to trimming and J lost 5 bases, with 9 bases between them. In germline, CDR1 is MGHDK, CDR2 SYGVNS. The length of the CDR3 is 13 residues. The CDR3 sequence is CASSEMGGTEAFF. CDR3 bases: TGTGCCAGCAGTGAAATGGGGGGAACTGAAGCTTTCTTT.

The chain links TRBV7-9 to TRBJ2-2; TRBD1 matches 8 bases. V shed 7 bases and J 2 bases; nucleotides not matched to a gene: 9. Germline loops: CDR1 SEHNR, CDR2 FQNEAQ (reference sequence). The CDR3 consists of 16 residues. Written as DNA, the CDR3 is TGTGCCAGCACCTTTAGGACAGGGACCAACACCGGGGAGCTGTTTTTT. This sequence encodes CASTFRTGTNTGELFF.

This clone was seen a handful of times. DNA for the CDR3: TGCGCCAGCAGCCCCGGGACTAGCGGGGGCAATGAGCAGTTCTTC. Translated: CASSPGTSGGNEQFF. The chain is built from TRBV5-1 and TRBJ2-1, with TRBD2 matching 14 bases. Germline CDR1 reads SGHRS; CDR2 reads YFSETQ. The CDR3 consists of 15 residues. J lost 6 bases, V lost 4 bases, and 3 bases had no gene match.

V gene TRBV4-2 combines with J gene TRBJ2-4; 7 bases are a match to TRBD2. V shed 4 bases, J shed 4 bases, and the junction held 4 bases outside the gene matches. CDR3 size: 14 residues. Germline-derived CDR1 and CDR2 are LGHNA and YNFKEQ. This CDR3 reads CASSLDGGKNIQYF. CDR3 sequence (DNA): TGTGCCAGCAGCCTGGACGGGGGGAAAAACATTCAGTACTTC.

This clone appeared a few times. The gene calls are TRBV10-3 and TRBJ2-1, with D hard to call. The CDR3 totals 12 residues. The germline V gene encodes CDR1 ENHRY and CDR2 SYGVKD. With 2 bases removed from V and 7 bases from J, the gap between germline ends came to 6 bases. The CDR3, as DNA: TGTGCCATCAGTGAGCCACGGAATGAGCAGTTCTTC. Translated: CAISEPRNEQFF.

The chain recombines TRBV2 with TRBJ1-1; D call uncertain. The CDR3 spans 14 residues. V gave up 0 bases and J gave up 5 bases, with 10 bases separating them. Per germline, CDR1 SNHLY and CDR2 FYNNEI. CDR3 loop: CASSEAGRRTEAFF. CDR3 DNA: TGTGCCAGCAGTGAAGCAGGGCGTAGGACTGAAGCTTTCTTT.

This chain uses TRBV27 with TRBJ1-6, with D possibly matching TRBD1 (6 bases). The germline V and J ends were trimmed by 6 bases and 0 bases, with 18 bases remaining between them. There are 18 residues in the CDR3. Germline-derived CDR1 and CDR2 are MNHEY and SMNVEV (reference sequence). The CDR3 bases are TGTGCCAGCAGACTTATCGCAGGGGAAGGCTCCTATAATTCACCCCTCCACTTT. It specifies CASRLIAGEGSYNSPLHF.

The rearrangement uses TRBV25-1 and TRBJ2-5, with TRBD1 as a possible D gene (7 bases). With 3 bases removed from V and 5 bases from J, the gap between germline ends came to 19 bases. The CDR3 loop spans 16 amino acids. Germline values: CDR1 MGHDK, CDR2 SYGVNS. The CDR3 nucleotides are TGTGCCAGCAGTGACCAGACAGGGAGGTTGGGGGAGACCCAGTACTTC. It encodes CASSDQTGRLGETQYF.

The V and J genes are TRBV4-2 and TRBJ1-2, with D hard to call. The CDR3 contains 15 residues. Germline V lookup: CDR1 LGHNA, CDR2 YNFKEQ. V was cut by 1 base and J by 0 bases, with 9 bases left in between. This chain's CDR3 is CASSQAVQANYGYTF. The CDR3 DNA reads as TGTGCCAGCAGCCAAGCTGTACAAGCTAACTATGGCTACACCTTC.

This chain links TRBV5-1 with TRBJ2-5; D perhaps matches TRBD1 (5 bases). Deletions cut 0 bases from V and 4 bases from J, with 13 bases between. CDR1 and CDR2 (germline): SGHRS, YFSETQ. CDR3 length equals 15 residues. CDR3 sequence (DNA): TGCGCCAGCAGCTTGGCAGGGCCCGCTGGAGAGACCCAGTACTTC. Its protein product is CASSLAGPAGETQYF.

This chain links TRBV10-3 with TRBJ2-3, with D possibly TRBD1 on 6 matching bases. This CDR3 comprises 13 residues. Germline lookup yields CDR1 ENHRY and CDR2 SYGVKD. V was trimmed by 8 bases and J by 6 bases, leaving 15 bases between them. The CDR3 protein is CAISRNREDTQYF. CDR3 nucleotide sequence: TGTGCCATCTCGCGTAACAGGGAGGATACGCAGTATTTT.

The chain links TRBV4-3 to TRBJ1-4; no clear D. V was pared by 0 bases and J by 11 bases, with 16 bases between. The CDR3 sequence is 15 residues long. Germline V gene data show CDR1 as LGHNA and CDR2 as YSLEER. The CDR3 coding sequence is TGCGCCAGCAGCCAAGACCCCCGTAACAGCTCTAAACTGTTTTTT. It yields the protein CASSQDPRNSSKLFF.

J is TRBJ2-5 and V is TRBV11-2; D is ambiguous. Germline CDR1 and CDR2: SGHAT and FQNNGV. V was cut by 2 bases and J by 5 bases, with 3 bases left in between. This CDR3 region has 11 residues. The chain's CDR3 is CASSLYETQYF. The DNA of the CDR3 is TGTGCCAGCAGCTTATACGAGACCCAGTACTTC.

This clone came up once. V usage is TRBV7-2 and J usage is TRBJ1-3, with D hard to call. Germline loops: CDR1 SGHTA, CDR2 FQGNSA. The CDR3 has 15 residues. The V gene lost 2 bases and the J gene lost 0 bases, with 8 bases spanning the gap. CDR3 in DNA: TGTGCCAGCAGCTTACATTCGGACTCTGGAAACACCATATATTTT. Its translation is CASSLHSDSGNTIYF.

V and J are TRBV5-1 and TRBJ2-7; 7 bases align to TRBD1. Germline CDR1 reads SGHRS; CDR2 reads YFSETQ. V trimming: 4 bases; J trimming: 3 bases; junction bases outside the gene matches: 4. The CDR3 spans 13 residues. This CDR3 is CASSPDRVYEQYF. The CDR3 DNA reads as TGCGCCAGCAGCCCCGACAGGGTCTACGAGCAGTACTTC.

V usage is TRBV6-5 and J usage is TRBJ2-1; D gene uncertain. Trimming shortened V by 2 bases and J by 5 bases, and 10 bases separated the two germline ends. The CDR3 sequence is 14 residues long. The germline CDR1 and CDR2 sequences are MNHEY and SVGAGI. The CDR3: CASSYSSQNNEQFF. In DNA, the CDR3 is TGTGCCAGCAGTTACAGCTCCCAAAACAATGAGCAGTTCTTC.